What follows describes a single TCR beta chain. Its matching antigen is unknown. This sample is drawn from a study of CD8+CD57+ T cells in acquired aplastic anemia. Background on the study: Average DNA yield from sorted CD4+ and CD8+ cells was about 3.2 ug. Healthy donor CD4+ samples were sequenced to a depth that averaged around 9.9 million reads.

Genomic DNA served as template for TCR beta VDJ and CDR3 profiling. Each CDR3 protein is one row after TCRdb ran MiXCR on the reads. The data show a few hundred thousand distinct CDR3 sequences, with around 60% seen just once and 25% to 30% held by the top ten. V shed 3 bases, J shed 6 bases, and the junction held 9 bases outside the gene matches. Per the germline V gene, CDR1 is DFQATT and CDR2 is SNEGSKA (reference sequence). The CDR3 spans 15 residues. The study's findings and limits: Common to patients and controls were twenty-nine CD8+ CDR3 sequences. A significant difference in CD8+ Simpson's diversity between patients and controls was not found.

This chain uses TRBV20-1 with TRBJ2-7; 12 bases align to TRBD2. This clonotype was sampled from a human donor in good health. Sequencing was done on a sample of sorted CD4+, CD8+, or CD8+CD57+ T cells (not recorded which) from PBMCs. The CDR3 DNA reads TGCAGTGCTAGTTTTCTAGCGGGGGGGAAGCCCGAGCAGTACTTC. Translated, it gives CSASFLAGGKPEQYF.